This T cell receptor beta chain was documented in a study of cytomegalovirus exposure and HLA in healthy donors. Overall study findings and caveats: Three of the chains that were CMV-associated were confirmed in vitro to be specific for CMV antigens.

This clone was detected only a few times. What it binds is not known. The same CDR3 is also encoded by other DNA sequences in this sample. This CDR3 contains 13 residues. Trimming stripped 0 bases from V and 5 bases from J, with 5 bases between. Germline values: CDR1 SGDLS, CDR2 YYNGEE. PCR used 60 Vbeta primers and 13 Jbeta primers. Sequenced by immunoSEQ multiplex PCR; TCRdb stores in-frame clones only, minus some. The table includes 100,000 to 150,000 clones, less than 85% detected once. The clonotype was recovered from a man aged 25-45 years in good health and CMV-seropositive. The chain recombines TRBV9 with TRBJ2-2; tentatively, D is TRBD2 (5 bases). The sequenced sample was PBMCs. Here the CDR3 DNA reads TGTGCCAGCAGCGTAGTAGCGACCGGGGAGCTGTTTTTT. Residues: CASSVVATGELFF.